This T cell receptor beta chain was identified during a study of blood T cell repertoires in COVID-19. Looking at the study overall: COVID-19 samples from acute and convalescent phases originated in the United States, Italy and Spain. T cells, B-cell-depleted T cells, or PBMCs provided the cDNA or gDNA that served as material.

Authors' analysis steps: Amplification with reference gene primers provided the estimates of nucleated cell counts. Method: immunoSEQ multiplex PCR; TCRdb's copy keeps in-frame clones and lacks some. V and J calls and clone size are given by that table; D and trimming were obtained from the DNA. The sample yields some 250,000 clones, over 65% seen once. Of note for this clone: Distinct nucleotide sequences in the sample also encode this CDR3.

The CDR3 spans 13 residues. The V gene end was trimmed by 5 bases and the J gene end by 8 bases; junction bases not matched to a gene: 7. Germline values: CDR1 LGHDT, CDR2 YNNKEL (reference sequence). The J gene is TRBJ1-2, the V gene TRBV3-1 (or the pseudogene TRBV3-2), with TRBD1 matching 8 bases. Sequencing used peripheral blood. This TCR was sampled from a woman older than 75 with acute or convalescent COVID-19. Written as DNA, the CDR3 is TGTGCCAGCAGCTTACAGGGGGTTTACGGCTACACCTTC. Translation gives CASSLQGVYGYTF.